Listed below are T cell receptor beta chains from one sample, sequenced in a study of blood T cell repertoires in COVID-19. Generated by immunoSEQ multiplex PCR, the TCRdb table keeps only in-frame clones and is missing some. Of tens of thousands of clones listed, almost 95% are singletons. The sample consisted of peripheral blood. The receptors shown here come from a man over 45 with active COVID-19. Both conserved end residues are part of each CDR3. The order of the fields is V gene, clone size, D gene, J gene, CDR3 protein, CDR3 DNA. The D gene is left open where the match is weak. Clone size is given for some rows only: seen once, a few or many times, or a class if the clone is expanded.

TRBV6-5	-	TRBD1	TRBJ1-1	CASRGQLNTEAFF	TGTGCCAGCAGGGGACAGCTGAACACTGAAGCTTTCTTT
TRBV10-3	-	TRBD2	TRBJ2-5	CAISEVAGGPSGKTETQYF	TGTGCCATCAGTGAAGTAGCGGGGGGTCCGTCTGGAAAAACGGAGACCCAGTACTTC
TRBV4-3	-	TRBD2	TRBJ2-4	CASSRSGGAGSIQYF	TGCGCCAGCAGTCGAAGCGGGGGGGCTGGGAGCATTCAGTACTTC
TRBV6-5	-	TRBD1	TRBJ2-7	CASSYSIGQEQYEQYF	TGTGCCAGCAGTTACTCGATCGGACAGGAGCAATACGAGCAGTACTTC
TRBV10-1	-	-	TRBJ1-1	CASRPTVNTEAFF	TGCGCCAGCAGACCAACAGTGAACACTGAAGCTTTCTTT
TRBV28	-	-	TRBJ2-3	CASSSTGWTQYF	TGTGCCAGCAGCTCGACAGGTTGGACGCAGTATTTT
TRBV6-5	-	-	TRBJ2-7	CASSYSGLAPNYEQYF	TGTGCCAGCAGTTACTCGGGGCTAGCGCCGAACTACGAGCAGTACTTC
TRBV28	-	-	TRBJ1-5	CASTPHSNQPQHF	TGTGCCAGCACCCCCCATAGCAATCAGCCCCAGCATTTT
TRBV5-8	-	TRBD2	TRBJ2-7	CASSPKLAGGLLSHYEQYF	TGTGCCAGCAGCCCAAAACTAGCGGGGGGACTTCTCTCCCACTACGAGCAGTACTTC
TRBV19	-	TRBD1	TRBJ1-1	CASSGGTGRTEAFF	TGTGCCAGTAGTGGGGGGACAGGGAGGACTGAAGCTTTCTTT
TRBV7-2	-	-	TRBJ1-5	CASSLDYGPQHF	TGTGCCAGCAGCTTAGATTATGGCCCCCAGCATTTT
TRBV27	-	TRBD1	TRBJ2-7	CASSLKPGQGVSPYEQYF	TGTGCCAGCAGCTTAAAACCGGGACAGGGAGTGAGCCCCTACGAGCAGTACTTC
TRBV6-5	once	-	TRBJ1-5	CASTSNQPQHF	TGTGCCAGCACTTCCAATCAGCCCCAGCATTTT
TRBV13	-	-	TRBJ1-4	CASSLGVGNGKEKLFF	TGTGCCAGCAGCTTAGGGGTTGGCAACGGGAAGGAAAAACTGTTTTTT
TRBV7-8	-	-	TRBJ1-5	CASSPSGGYQPQHF	TGTGCCAGCAGCCCCTCGGGTGGTTATCAGCCCCAGCATTTT
TRBV6-2/TRBV6-3	-	TRBD1	TRBJ1-6	CASSSRTGGISPLHF	TGTGCCAGCAGTTCACGCACAGGGGGTATTTCACCCCTCCACTTT
TRBV18	-	-	TRBJ1-5	CASSPDRNQPQHF	TGTGCCAGCTCACCGGACAGAAATCAGCCCCAGCATTTT
TRBV5-6	-	-	TRBJ2-1	CASSFSSAWGSNEQFF	TGTGCCAGCAGCTTTTCTAGCGCTTGGGGCTCCAATGAGCAGTTCTTC
TRBV12-3/TRBV12-4	-	-	TRBJ1-1	CASSGHRATEAFF	TGTGCCAGCAGTGGCCACAGGGCCACTGAAGCTTTCTTT
TRBV9	-	-	TRBJ2-6	CASSAVPGANVLTF	TGTGCCAGCAGCGCAGTCCCTGGGGCCAACGTCCTGACTTTC
TRBV5-1	-	-	TRBJ2-3	CASSLASVSTDTQYF	TGCGCCAGCAGCTTGGCCTCCGTAAGCACAGATACGCAGTATTTT
TRBV7-9	-	-	TRBJ1-4	CASSPPDGRYNEKLFF	TGTGCCAGCAGCCCCCCTGATGGGCGCTATAATGAAAAACTGTTTTTT
TRBV28	-	TRBD2	TRBJ2-7	CASSLFIEMQLAGTYEQYF	TGTGCCAGCAGTTTATTTATAGAGATGCAACTAGCGGGGACCTACGAGCAGTACTTC
TRBV28	-	TRBD2	TRBJ2-1	CASRPVKGLAGGNEQFF	TGTGCCAGCAGGCCAGTCAAAGGGCTAGCGGGGGGGAATGAGCAGTTCTTC
TRBV2	-	TRBD1	TRBJ2-7	CASIPGTAAYEQYF	TGTGCCAGCATCCCCGGGACAGCGGCCTACGAGCAGTACTTC
TRBV7-3	-	TRBD2	TRBJ2-1	CASSLKPTIGLAGGAEQFF	TGTGCCAGCAGCTTAAAACCTACGATTGGTCTAGCGGGAGGGGCTGAGCAGTTCTTC
TRBV4-1	-	-	TRBJ1-2	CASSQDSFLGLRHGYTF	TGCGCCAGCAGCCAAGACAGTTTCTTAGGTCTGAGGCATGGCTACACCTTC
TRBV2	once	TRBD2	TRBJ2-1	CASTRLAGSYNEQFF	TGTGCCAGCACCCGACTAGCGGGGTCTTACAATGAGCAGTTCTTC
TRBV19	-	TRBD2	TRBJ2-1	CASSGLRTSGVREQFF	TGTGCCAGTAGTGGGCTCCGGACTAGCGGGGTGCGTGAGCAGTTCTTC
TRBV7-2	-	-	TRBJ1-3	CASSLGTSGNTIYF	TGTGCCAGCAGCTTAGGGACATCAGGAAACACCATATATTTT
TRBV7-3	-	-	TRBJ2-3	CASSLSVTTDTQYF	TGTGCCAGCAGCTTAAGTGTTACTACAGATACGCAGTATTTT
TRBV12-3/TRBV12-4	-	-	TRBJ1-4	CASKVSPNEKLFF	TGTGCCAGCAAAGTCAGTCCTAATGAAAAACTGTTTTTT
TRBV7-6	-	-	TRBJ2-1	CASSPAVSAGVEQFF	TGTGCCAGCAGTCCCGCGGTGTCGGCCGGGGTAGAGCAGTTCTTC
TRBV25-1	-	TRBD1	TRBJ1-6	CASSEYYRTGGNSPLHF	TGTGCCAGCAGTGAGTACTACAGGACAGGGGGTAATTCACCCCTCCACTTT
TRBV7-8	-	-	TRBJ1-2	CASSLGLTQHLYGYTF	TGTGCCAGCAGCTTAGGTCTCACACAACACCTCTATGGCTACACCTTC
TRBV6-6	-	TRBD2	TRBJ2-1	CASSDWIAGGYNEQFF	TGTGCCAGCAGTGACTGGATAGCGGGAGGGTACAATGAGCAGTTCTTC
TRBV15	-	-	TRBJ1-6	CATSRDGSPLHF	TGTGCCACCAGCAGAGACGGTTCACCCCTCCACTTT
TRBV4-3	once	-	TRBJ1-1	CASSQDSRGTEAFF	TGCGCCAGCAGCCAAGATAGTAGGGGGACTGAAGCTTTCTTT
TRBV2	few	-	TRBJ2-5	CASSELALSVETQYF	TGTGCCAGCAGTGAACTAGCGTTATCGGTGGAGACCCAGTACTTC
TRBV9	-	TRBD2	TRBJ2-1	CASSGAWGGEQFF	TGTGCCAGCAGCGGAGCGTGGGGGGGTGAGCAGTTCTTC
TRBV28	-	-	TRBJ2-6	CASSFISGANVLTF	TGTGCCAGCAGTTTTATTTCTGGGGCCAACGTCCTGACTTTC
TRBV6-5	once	-	TRBJ1-6	CASSYSGGKGSPLHF	TGTGCCAGCAGTTATTCGGGAGGCAAGGGATCACCCCTCCACTTT
TRBV10-3	-	TRBD1	TRBJ1-3	CAALRGPGNTIYF	TGTGCCGCCCTCAGGGGGCCAGGAAACACCATATATTTT
TRBV27	-	TRBD1	TRBJ2-3	CASSSLGQGRTDTQYF	TGTGCCAGCAGCTCCCTGGGACAGGGCCGCACAGATACGCAGTATTTT
TRBV2	-	TRBD2	TRBJ2-7	CASSGLAEDEQYF	TGTGCCAGCAGCGGACTAGCGGAGGACGAGCAGTACTTC
TRBV28	once	-	TRBJ1-2	CASITGRGDYGYTF	TGTGCCAGCATAACGGGCCGCGGGGACTATGGCTACACCTTC
TRBV28	few	-	TRBJ1-4	CASRGSQWGSPSEKLFF	TGTGCCAGCAGGGGGTCTCAGTGGGGCTCTCCCTCTGAAAAACTGTTTTTT
TRBV5-1	-	-	TRBJ1-1	CASAGLGRAFF	TGCGCCAGCGCGGGACTGGGTCGCGCTTTCTTT
TRBV29-1	-	TRBD1	TRBJ2-7	CSARTGGWEQYF	TGCAGCGCGAGGACAGGGGGCTGGGAGCAGTACTTC
TRBV4-1	-	-	TRBJ2-2	CASSQGNGGPNTGELFF	TGCGCCAGCAGCCAAGGAAACGGGGGACCGAACACCGGGGAGCTGTTTTTT
TRBV21-1	-	-	TRBJ2-1	CASSKETSGMVNEQFF	TGTGCCAGCAGCAAAGAGACTAGCGGGATGGTCAATGAGCAGTTCTTC
TRBV3-1/TRBV3-2	-	-	TRBJ1-1	CASSPLEGRTEAFF	TGTGCCAGCAGCCCCCTAGAAGGAAGGACTGAAGCTTTCTTT
TRBV24-1	-	TRBD2	TRBJ2-7	CATSDSGLAGKNEQYF	TGTGCCACCAGTGATTCTGGACTAGCAGGCAAGAACGAGCAGTACTTC